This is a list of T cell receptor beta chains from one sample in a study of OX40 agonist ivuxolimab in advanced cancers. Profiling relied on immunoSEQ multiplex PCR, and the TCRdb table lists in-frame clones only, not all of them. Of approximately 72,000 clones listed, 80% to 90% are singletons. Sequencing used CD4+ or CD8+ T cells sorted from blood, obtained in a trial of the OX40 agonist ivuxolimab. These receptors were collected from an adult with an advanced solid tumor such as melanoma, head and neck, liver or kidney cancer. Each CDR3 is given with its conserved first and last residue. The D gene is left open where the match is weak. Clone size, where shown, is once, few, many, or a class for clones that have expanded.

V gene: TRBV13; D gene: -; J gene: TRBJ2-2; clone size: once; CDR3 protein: CASSPHRGNTGELFF; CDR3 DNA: TGTGCCAGCAGCCCTCACCGGGGAAACACCGGGGAGCTGTTTTTT
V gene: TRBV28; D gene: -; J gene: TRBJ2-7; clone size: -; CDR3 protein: CASTRDPSYEQYF; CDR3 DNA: TGTGCCAGCACCCGGGATCCCTCCTACGAGCAGTACTTC
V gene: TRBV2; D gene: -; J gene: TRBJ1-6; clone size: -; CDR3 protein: CASSTGNSPLHF; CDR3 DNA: TGTGCCAGCTCAACAGGGAATTCACCCCTCCACTTT
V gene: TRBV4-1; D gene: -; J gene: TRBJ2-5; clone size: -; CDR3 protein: CASSQDSRVGETQYF; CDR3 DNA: TGCGCCAGCAGCCAAGATTCCAGGGTGGGAGAGACCCAGTACTTC
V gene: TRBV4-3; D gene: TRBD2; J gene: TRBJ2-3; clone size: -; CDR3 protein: CASSRRRTDGGASDTQYF; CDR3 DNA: TGCGCCAGCAGCCGACGAAGAACGGACGGGGGGGCGTCAGATACGCAGTATTTT
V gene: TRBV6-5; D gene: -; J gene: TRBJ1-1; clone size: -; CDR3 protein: CASSLWGTDEAFF; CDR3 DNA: TGTGCCAGCAGCCTGTGGGGCACCGATGAAGCTTTCTTT
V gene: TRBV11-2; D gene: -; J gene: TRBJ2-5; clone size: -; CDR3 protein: CASSLDRLGNGGTQYF; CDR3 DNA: TGTGCCAGCAGCTTAGATAGGTTGGGGAACGGGGGGACCCAGTACTTC
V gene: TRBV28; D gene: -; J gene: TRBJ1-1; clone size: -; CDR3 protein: CASSSQDTEAFF; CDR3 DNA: TGTGCCAGCAGCTCTCAGGACACTGAAGCTTTCTTT
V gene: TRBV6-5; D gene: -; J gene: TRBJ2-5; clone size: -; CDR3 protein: CASSFGGLETQYF; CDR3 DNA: TGTGCCAGCAGTTTCGGGGGCCTTGAGACCCAGTACTTC
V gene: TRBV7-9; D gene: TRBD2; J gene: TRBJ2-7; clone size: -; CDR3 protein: CASSPSPTSLEQYF; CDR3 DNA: TGTGCCAGCAGCCCCAGCCCGACTAGCCTCGAGCAGTACTTC
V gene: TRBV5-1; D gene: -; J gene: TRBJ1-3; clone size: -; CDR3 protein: CASSIGGQNTIYF; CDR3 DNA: TGCGCCAGCAGCATCGGGGGCCAAAACACCATATATTTT
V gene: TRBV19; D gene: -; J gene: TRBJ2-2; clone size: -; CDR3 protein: CASSGSGRPTGELFF; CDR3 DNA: TGTGCCAGTAGTGGCTCCGGGCGACCCACCGGGGAGCTGTTTTTT
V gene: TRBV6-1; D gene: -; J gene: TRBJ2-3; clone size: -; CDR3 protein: CASSDGTRTDTQYF; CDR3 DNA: TGTGCCAGCAGTGACGGGACACGCACAGATACGCAGTATTTT
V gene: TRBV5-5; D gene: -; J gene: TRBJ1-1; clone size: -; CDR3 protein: CASSLLPQGGTEAFF; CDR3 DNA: TGTGCCAGCAGCCTACTCCCACAGGGTGGTACTGAAGCTTTCTTT
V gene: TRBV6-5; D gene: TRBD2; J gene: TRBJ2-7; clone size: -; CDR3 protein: CASSYSASGHTYEQYF; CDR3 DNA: TGTGCCAGCAGTTACTCAGCTAGCGGGCATACCTACGAGCAGTACTTC
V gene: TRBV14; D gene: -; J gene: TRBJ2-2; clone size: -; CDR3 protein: CASSQDKTGELFF; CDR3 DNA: TGTGCCAGCAGCCAAGATAAGACCGGGGAGCTGTTTTTT
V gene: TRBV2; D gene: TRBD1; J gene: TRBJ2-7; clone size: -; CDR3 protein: CASSESRGGQGSEQYF; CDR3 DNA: TGTGCCAGCAGTGAATCCCGTGGGGGACAGGGCAGCGAGCAGTACTTC
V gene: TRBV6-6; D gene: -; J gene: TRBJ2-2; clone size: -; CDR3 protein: CASRGHGITGELFF; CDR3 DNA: TGTGCCAGCAGGGGACATGGCATTACCGGGGAGCTGTTTTTT
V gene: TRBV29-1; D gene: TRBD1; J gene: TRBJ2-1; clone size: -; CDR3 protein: CSVVGTGYNEQFF; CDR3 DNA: TGCAGCGTTGTCGGGACAGGATACAATGAGCAGTTCTTC
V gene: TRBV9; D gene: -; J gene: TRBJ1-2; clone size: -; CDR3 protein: CASSVGNGYTF; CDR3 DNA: TGTGCCAGCAGCGTAGGAAATGGCTACACCTTC
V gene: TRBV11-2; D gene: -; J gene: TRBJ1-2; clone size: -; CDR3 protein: CASSLAPSSNYGYTF; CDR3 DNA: TGTGCCAGCAGCTTAGCGCCCAGTTCTAACTATGGCTACACCTTC
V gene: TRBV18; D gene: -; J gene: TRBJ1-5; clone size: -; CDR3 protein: CASSPRVWEPQHF; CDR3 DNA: TGTGCCAGCTCACCAAGGGTTTGGGAGCCCCAGCATTTT
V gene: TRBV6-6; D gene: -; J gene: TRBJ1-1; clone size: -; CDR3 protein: CASRTSGTSNTEAFF; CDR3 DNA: TGTGCCAGCAGAACCTCCGGGACATCGAACACTGAAGCTTTCTTT
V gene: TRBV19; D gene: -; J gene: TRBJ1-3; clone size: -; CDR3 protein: CASSMNRAGNTIYF; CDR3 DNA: TGTGCCAGTAGTATGAACAGGGCTGGAAACACCATATATTTT
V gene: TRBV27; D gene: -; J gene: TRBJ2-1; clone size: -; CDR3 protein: CASSLQRSGEQFF; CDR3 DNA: TGTGCCAGCTCGCTCCAAAGAAGCGGTGAGCAGTTCTTC
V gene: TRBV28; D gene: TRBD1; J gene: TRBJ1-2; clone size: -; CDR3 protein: CASTYRVGQIKNGYTF; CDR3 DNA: TGTGCCAGCACCTATCGCGTGGGACAGATTAAAAATGGCTACACCTTC
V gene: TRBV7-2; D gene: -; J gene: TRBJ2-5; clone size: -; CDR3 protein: CASSLAGGKETQYF; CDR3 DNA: TGTGCCAGCAGCTTAGCAGGCGGTAAAGAGACCCAGTACTTC
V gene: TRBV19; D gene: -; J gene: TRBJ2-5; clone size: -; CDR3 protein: CASSPGVETQYF; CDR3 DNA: TGTGCCAGTAGCCCAGGGGTGGAGACCCAGTACTTC
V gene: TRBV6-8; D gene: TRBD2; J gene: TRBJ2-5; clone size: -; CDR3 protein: CASYHPSITTSGREPSGTQYF; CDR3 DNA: TGTGCCAGTTACCATCCCAGCATAACCACCAGCGGGAGGGAACCAAGTGGGACCCAGTACTTC
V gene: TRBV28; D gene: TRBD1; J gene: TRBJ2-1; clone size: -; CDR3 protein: CASSFPGTGYNEQFF; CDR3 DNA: TGTGCCAGCAGTTTCCCCGGGACAGGGTACAATGAGCAGTTCTTC
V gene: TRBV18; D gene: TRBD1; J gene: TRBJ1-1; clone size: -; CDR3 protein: CASSPRIDRGGTEAFF; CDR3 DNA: TGTGCCAGCTCACCACGAATCGACAGGGGGGGCACTGAAGCTTTCTTT